Listed here are 20 T cell receptor beta chains from one sample, sequenced in a study of blood T cell repertoires in COVID-19. Produced via immunoSEQ multiplex PCR; TCRdb's table is partial and in-frame only. The table lists roughly 230,000 clones, roughly four fifths of them singletons. Sample: peripheral blood. These receptors were taken from a man aged 45 to 65 with active or convalescent COVID-19.

The chain joins TRBV5-1 to TRBJ2-2; a possible D gene is TRBD2 (7 bases). This CDR3 is built from 15 residues. The V end was cut by 2 bases, the J end by 4 bases, with 12 bases between. The germline V gene encodes CDR1 SGHRS and CDR2 YFSETQ. As DNA, the CDR3 is TGCGCCAGCAGCTTCGCGGGGGCGACCACCGGGGAGCTGTTTTTT. It yields the protein CASSFAGATTGELFF.

CDR3 nucleotide sequence: TGTGCCAGCAGCGGGGGGACAGGGGGCCACACCGGGGAGCTGTTTTTT. Its translation: CASSGGTGGHTGELFF. The chain joins TRBV9 to TRBJ2-2, with TRBD1 identical over 12 bases. CDR3 length: 16 amino acids. Losses at the gene ends were 3 bases for V and 3 bases for J; bases not matched to a gene: 3. The germline V gene has CDR1 SGDLS and CDR2 YYNGEE.

The chain employs TRBV3-1 (or the pseudogene TRBV3-2) and TRBJ2-7; no clear D gene. The germline V and J ends were trimmed by 0 bases and 4 bases, with 10 bases remaining between them. CDR3 length equals 14 residues. Germline V gives CDR1 LGHDT, CDR2 YNNKEL (reference sequence). CDR3 sequence: CASSQDSLIYEQYF. The DNA for the CDR3 is TGTGCCAGCAGCCAAGATAGCTTGATATACGAGCAGTACTTC.

The V and J genes are TRBV6-5 and TRBJ1-5, with D perhaps matching TRBD1 (6 bases). The CDR3 is 15 amino acids. Germline assignment: CDR1 MNHEY and CDR2 SVGAGI. V lost 7 bases and J lost 9, with 22 bases in between. The CDR3 loop is CASNRDTDVGRPQHF. The CDR3 DNA is TGTGCCAGCAATCGGGACACCGATGTGGGAAGGCCCCAGCATTTT.

The V call is TRBV19, the J call TRBJ2-4; D is perhaps TRBD2 (5 bases). Trimming cost V 4 bases and J 6 bases, with 10 bases left between them. The germline gives CDR1 LNHDA, CDR2 SQIVND (reference sequence). This CDR3 comprises 13 residues. CDR3: CASSNIEGNIQYF. The CDR3, as DNA: TGTGCCAGTAGTAACATTGAGGGAAACATTCAGTACTTC.

The CDR3 protein is CASSLWAERMNTEAFF. CDR3 DNA: TGTGCCAGCAGTTTATGGGCGGAAAGAATGAACACTGAAGCTTTCTTT. The chain combines TRBV28 with TRBJ1-1; D is unclear. V gave up 0 bases and J gave up 0 bases, with 11 bases separating them. The CDR3 sequence is 16 residues long. CDR1 MDHEN and CDR2 SYDVKM come from the germline V gene.

The V gene is TRBV30, the J gene TRBJ1-2; the D is unclear. This CDR3 spans 14 amino acids. CDR1 and CDR2 from the germline V gene are GTSNPN and SVGIG (reference sequence). The ends were cut back, 1 base at V and 2 bases at J, with 11 bases in the middle. CDR3 DNA sequence: TGTGCCTGGAGTGGTGGACGGGAGAACTATGGCTACACCTTC. This codes for CAWSGGRENYGYTF.

The V and J genes are TRBV28 and TRBJ2-1; 7 positions agree with TRBD2. J lost 6 bases, V lost 5 bases, and 13 bases had no gene match. CDR3 length equals 16 residues. Germline values: CDR1 MDHEN, CDR2 SYDVKM. The chain's CDR3 is CASSPFRLARSNEQFF. The DNA for the CDR3 is TGTGCCAGCAGTCCCTTTCGACTAGCTAGGTCCAATGAGCAGTTCTTC.

J is TRBJ2-4 and V is TRBV6-5, with D possibly TRBD1 on 5 matching bases. The germline CDR1 and CDR2 sequences are MNHEY and SVGAGI. V was cut by 0 bases and J by 7 bases, with 10 bases left in between. The CDR3 length is 14 residues. The CDR3 loop reads CASSYSTRANIQYF. The DNA for the CDR3 is TGTGCCAGCAGTTACTCGACCAGGGCTAACATTCAGTACTTC.

This chain joins TRBV23-1 and TRBJ1-2; 7 bases map to TRBD1. TRBV23-1 is placed among ORFs of uncertain function. The CDR3 runs 16 residues. V dropped 0 bases and J dropped 8; count of bases not matched to a gene: 12. CDR3 amino acids: CASSQSRPTGSGGYTF. As DNA, the CDR3 is TGCGCCAGCAGTCAATCGCGGCCGACAGGGTCGGGCGGCTACACCTTC.

This clone came up once. The chain uses TRBV12-5 and TRBJ1-5; D ambiguous. The CDR3 is 11 residues long. The V gene's germline CDR1 is LGHNT and CDR2 FRNRAP. The V end lost 1 base, the J end lost 10 bases, and 5 bases lay between the germline ends. DNA of the CDR3: TGTGCTAGTGGTTTGGGCGAACCCCAGCATTTT. Amino acids: CASGLGEPQHF.

This sequence joins TRBV7-9 and TRBJ2-1; D remains ambiguous. CDR1 is SEHNR and CDR2 is FQNEAQ in the germline V gene (reference sequence). V lost 2 bases and J lost 8, with 7 bases in between. The CDR3 runs 12 residues. The CDR3, as DNA: TGTGCCAGCAGCTTATTAGTACATGAGCAGTTCTTC. Translated, it gives CASSLLVHEQFF.

The chain uses TRBV4-2 and TRBJ1-1; D gene ambiguous. CDR3 length equals 12 residues. V lost 4 bases and J lost 1, with 4 bases in between. The germline CDR1 and CDR2 sequences are LGHNA and YNFKEQ. The CDR3 loop is CASSPGNTEAFF. Here the CDR3 DNA reads TGTGCCAGCAGCCCGGGGAACACTGAAGCTTTCTTT.

The chain recombines TRBV13 with TRBJ1-2; TRBD1 matches at 7 bases. Unmatched junction bases numbered 5, after V lost 5 bases and J lost 5 bases. CDR1 is PRHDT and CDR2 is FYEKMQ in the germline V gene (reference sequence). CDR3 size: 13 residues. The CDR3 protein is CASSPGTDYGYTF. For the CDR3, the DNA is TGTGCCAGCAGCCCCGGGACAGATTATGGCTACACCTTC. The variable domain in full, with the rest retrieved from reference TRBV13 and TRBJ1-2, is AAGVIQSPRHLIKEKRETATLKCYPIPRHDTVYWYQQGPGQDPQFLISFYEKMQSDKGSIPDRFSAQQFSDYHSELNMSSLELGDSALYFCASSPGTDYGYTFGSGTRLTVV.

The chain couples TRBV24-1 to TRBJ2-1; 9 positions agree with TRBD1. Germline trimming cut 9 bases from V and 7 bases from J; bases unmatched to any gene: 3. From germline, CDR1 is KGHDR and CDR2 SFDVKD. The CDR3 covers 12 residues. The CDR3 sequence is CATGGQGNEQFF. CDR3 DNA: TGTGCCACCGGGGGACAGGGTAATGAGCAGTTCTTC.

This chain joins TRBV5-8 and TRBJ1-2, with a possible D match to TRBD1 (5 bases). V was pared by 4 bases and J by 8 bases, with 18 bases between. CDR1 is SGHTS and CDR2 is YDEGEE in the germline V gene. The CDR3 length is 14 residues. CDR3 residues: CASSPRGMGVGYTF. CDR3 in DNA: TGTGCCAGCAGCCCACGGGGGATGGGTGTCGGCTACACCTTC. Full variable domain (missing parts from reference TRBV5-8 and TRBJ1-2): EAGVTQSPTHLIKTRGQQATLRCSPISGHTSVYWYQQALGLGLQFLLWYDEGEERNRGNFPPRFSGRQFPNYSSELNVNALELEDSALYLCASSPRGMGVGYTFGSGTRLTVV.

The chain couples TRBV9 to TRBJ2-7, with TRBD1 matching over 8 bases. The CDR3 runs to 15 residues. CDR1 and CDR2 from the germline V gene are SGDLS and YYNGEE. V shed 5 bases, J shed 2 bases, and the junction held 9 bases outside the gene matches. The CDR3 loop is CASSIQGDSTYEQYF. The CDR3 nucleotides read TGTGCCAGCAGTATACAGGGGGACTCTACCTACGAGCAGTACTTC.

V gene TRBV14 combines with J gene TRBJ2-2, with D possibly TRBD2 on 6 matching bases. The germline gives CDR1 SGHDN, CDR2 FVKESK. Trimming took off 1 base at V and 2 bases at J, with 11 bases between the two ends. CDR3 length equals 16 residues. CDR3 amino acids: CASSQGRGPNTGELFF. The CDR3 nucleotides are TGTGCCAGCAGCCAAGGGAGGGGTCCTAACACCGGGGAGCTGTTTTTT.

Comment on this clone: The sample contains more than one DNA sequence encoding this CDR3. The V gene is TRBV2, the J gene TRBJ1-2; 10 bases match TRBD1. The CDR3 has 15 residues. Germline values: CDR1 SNHLY, CDR2 FYNNEI. V dropped 6 bases and J dropped 3; count of bases not matched to a gene: 7. The CDR3 nucleotides are TGTGCCAGCAGGAGGGGGACAGGGGCTCACTATGGCTACACCTTC. It codes for CASRRGTGAHYGYTF.

The rearrangement links TRBV2 to TRBJ2-1; D is unclear. This CDR3 spans 15 amino acids. Germline V CDR1 and CDR2: SNHLY, FYNNEI. V gave up 7 bases and J gave up 8 bases, with 21 bases separating them. The CDR3 is CASTLEGVSYDEQFF. The CDR3 DNA sequence: TGTGCCAGCACCCTAGAAGGAGTCTCATACGATGAGCAGTTCTTC.